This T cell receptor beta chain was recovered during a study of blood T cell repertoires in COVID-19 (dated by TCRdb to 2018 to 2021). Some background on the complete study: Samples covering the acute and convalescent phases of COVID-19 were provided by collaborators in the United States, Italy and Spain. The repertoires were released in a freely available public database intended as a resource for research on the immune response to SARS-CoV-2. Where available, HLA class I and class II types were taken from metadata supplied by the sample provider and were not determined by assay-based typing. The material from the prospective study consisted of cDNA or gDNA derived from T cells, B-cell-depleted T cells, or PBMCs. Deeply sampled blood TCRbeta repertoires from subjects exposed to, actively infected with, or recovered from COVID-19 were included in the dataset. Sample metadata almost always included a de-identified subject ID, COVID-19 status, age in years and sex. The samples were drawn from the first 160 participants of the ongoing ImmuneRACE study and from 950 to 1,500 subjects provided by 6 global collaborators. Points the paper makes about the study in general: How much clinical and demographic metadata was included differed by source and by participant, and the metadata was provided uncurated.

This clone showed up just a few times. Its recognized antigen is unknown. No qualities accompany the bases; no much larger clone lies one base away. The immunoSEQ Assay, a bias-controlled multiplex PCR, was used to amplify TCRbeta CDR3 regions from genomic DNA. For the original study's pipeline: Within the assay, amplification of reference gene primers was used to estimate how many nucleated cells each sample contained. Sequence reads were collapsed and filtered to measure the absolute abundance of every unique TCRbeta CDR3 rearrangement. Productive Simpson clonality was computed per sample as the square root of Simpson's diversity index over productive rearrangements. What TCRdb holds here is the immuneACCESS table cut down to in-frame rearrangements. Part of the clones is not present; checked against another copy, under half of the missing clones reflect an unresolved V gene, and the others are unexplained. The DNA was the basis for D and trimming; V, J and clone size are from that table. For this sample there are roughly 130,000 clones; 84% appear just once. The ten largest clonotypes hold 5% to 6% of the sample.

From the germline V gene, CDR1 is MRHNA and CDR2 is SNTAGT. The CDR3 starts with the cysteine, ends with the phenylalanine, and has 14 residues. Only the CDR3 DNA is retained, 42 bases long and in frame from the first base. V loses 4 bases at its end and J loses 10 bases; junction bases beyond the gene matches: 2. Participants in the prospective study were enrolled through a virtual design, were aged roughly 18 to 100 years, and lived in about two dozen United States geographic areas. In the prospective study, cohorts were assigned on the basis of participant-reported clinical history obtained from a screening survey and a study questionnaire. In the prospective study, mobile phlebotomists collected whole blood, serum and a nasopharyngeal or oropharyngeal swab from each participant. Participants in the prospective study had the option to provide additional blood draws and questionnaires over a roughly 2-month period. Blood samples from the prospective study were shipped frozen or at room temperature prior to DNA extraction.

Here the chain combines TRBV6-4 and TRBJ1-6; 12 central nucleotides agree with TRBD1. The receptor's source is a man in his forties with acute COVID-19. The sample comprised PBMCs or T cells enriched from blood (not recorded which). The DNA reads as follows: TGTGCCAGCAGTGCCGGGACAGGGGGCTCACCCCTCCACTTT. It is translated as CASSAGTGGSPLHF.